The 17 T cell receptor beta chains presented below share a single source sample, sequenced in a study of shared clonotypes between healthy human individuals. TCRdb's table, derived via immunoSEQ multiplex PCR, lists solely in-frame clones and lacks some. Of roughly 1,100,000 clones listed, 75% are singletons. Sequencing was done on a sample of memory CD4+ T cells sorted from blood. The subset here: CD45RA-negative fraction. Receptors originate from a man aged 18 to 29 in good health.

The V gene is TRBV30, the J gene TRBJ2-1; D ambiguous. Germline V gene sequence: CDR1 GTSNPN, CDR2 SVGIG (reference sequence). Trimming removed 0 bases at V and 4 bases at J, with 7 bases between. The CDR3 has 13 amino acids. The CDR3 region is CAWSVRIYNEQFF. CDR3 bases: TGTGCCTGGAGTGTACGGATTTACAATGAGCAGTTCTTC.

This rearrangement joins TRBV6-4 to TRBJ2-6; D is ambiguous. The germline V gene has CDR1 MRHNA and CDR2 SNTAGT. Trimming left V 2 bases short and J 4 bases short, with 9 bases between. The CDR3 is 15 residues long. This chain's CDR3 is CASSDGRLGANVLTF. The CDR3, as DNA: TGTGCCAGCAGTGACGGGCGTCTGGGGGCCAACGTCCTGACTTTC.

This chain links TRBV6-1 with TRBJ1-4; D remains unclear. V dropped 8 bases and J dropped 4 bases, with 14 bases sitting between them. Germline-derived CDR1 and CDR2 are MNHNS and SASEGT. The CDR3 has 14 amino acids. CDR3 region: CASSPGTNNEKLFF. As DNA, the CDR3 is TGTGCCAGCTCCCCGGGAACAAATAATGAAAAACTGTTTTTT.

The gene calls are TRBV6-1 and TRBJ2-7; no definite D call. Per the germline V gene, CDR1 is MNHNS and CDR2 is SASEGT. V lost 5 bases and J 2 bases, leaving 7 bases between the germline ends. The CDR3 extends over 12 amino acids. DNA of the CDR3: TGTGCCAGCAGTCGATTTGCCTACGAGCAGTACTTC. The encoded protein is CASSRFAYEQYF.

This clone has just a few counts. The J gene is TRBJ1-3, the V gene TRBV6-5, with D perhaps matching TRBD1 (5 bases). The CDR3 contains 15 residues. Trimming pared 3 bases from V and 0 bases from J, leaving 9 bases between. CDR1 and CDR2 from the germline V gene are MNHEY and SVGAGI. The CDR3 region has the DNA TGTGCCAGCAGTTATTCGACAGCCTCTGGAAACACCATATATTTT. Translating it yields CASSYSTASGNTIYF.

This clone was seen a single time. One junction end does not reproduce the germline sequence, and a read error may be involved. The rearrangement uses TRBV7-7 and TRBJ2-3; no clear D gene. The CDR3 sequence is 15 residues long. Germline CDR1 and CDR2: SSHAT and FNYEAQ (reference sequence). This CDR3 is CASSLGSFGTDTQYF. In nucleotides, the CDR3 is TGTGCTAGCAGCTTAGGAAGTTTTGGCACAGATACGCAGTATTTT.

V and J are TRBV7-2 and TRBJ2-7; D call uncertain. V was trimmed by 3 bases and J by 5 bases, leaving 11 bases between them. Germline V lookup: CDR1 SGHTA, CDR2 FQGNSA. The CDR3 has 13 residues. The CDR3 reads CASSFSTLNEQYF. DNA of the CDR3: TGTGCCAGCAGCTTCAGTACCCTTAACGAGCAGTACTTC.

The chain employs TRBV9 and TRBJ2-1; D uncertain. Germline lookup yields CDR1 SGDLS and CDR2 YYNGEE. Deletions cut 4 bases from V and 0 bases from J, with 14 bases between. The CDR3 has 16 residues. The CDR3 loop reads CASSPRSFSSYNEQFF. The CDR3 DNA reads as TGTGCCAGCAGCCCCCGGTCCTTTTCCTCCTACAATGAGCAGTTCTTC. Complete variable domain (other parts from reference TRBV9 and TRBJ2-1): DSGVTQTPKHLITATGQRVTLRCSPRSGDLSVYWYQQSLDQGLQFLIQYYNGEERAKGNILERFSAQQFPDLHSELNLSSLELGDSALYFCASSPRSFSSYNEQFFGPGTRLTVL.

The genes are TRBV5-1 and TRBJ2-1; 12 bases map to TRBD2. Germline V gives CDR1 SGHRS, CDR2 YFSETQ. V lost 4 bases and J lost 0; bases outside the gene matches: 5. CDR3 length: 17 residues. As DNA, the CDR3 is TGCGCCAGCAGCAGACTAGCGGGGGAAAGCTCCTACAATGAGCAGTTCTTC. Its protein is CASSRLAGESSYNEQFF.

The chain is built from TRBV11-2 and TRBJ2-3, with 14 positions matching TRBD2. The germline CDR1 and CDR2 sequences are SGHAT and FQNNGV. With V trimmed by 4 bases and J by 4 bases, 10 bases remained unmatched. The CDR3 consists of 18 residues. Here the CDR3 DNA reads TGTGCCAGCAGCTCCGGACTAGCGGGGGGCCTTTGGGCAGATACGCAGTATTTT. This translates into CASSSGLAGGLWADTQYF.

The CDR3: CASSYASASTDTQYF. The CDR3 bases are TGCGCCAGCAGCTATGCTAGCGCTAGCACAGATACGCAGTATTTT. The V call is TRBV4-3, the J call TRBJ2-3; TRBD2 is a possible D gene (6 bases). The CDR3 sequence is 15 residues long. In germline, CDR1 is LGHNA, CDR2 YSLEER. V was cut by 5 bases and J by 0 bases, with 12 bases left in between.

The chain uses TRBV5-5 and TRBJ2-7; D is possibly TRBD1 (6 bases). Germline V lookup: CDR1 SGHKS, CDR2 YYEKEE (reference sequence). V was pared by 0 bases and J by 5 bases, with 15 bases between. The CDR3 loop spans 15 amino acids. CDR3 nucleotide sequence: TGTGCCAGCAGCTTGGATGGTGGCCAGGGGAACGAGCAGTACTTC. It encodes CASSLDGGQGNEQYF.

This clone showed up just once. V usage is TRBV6-1 and J usage is TRBJ2-5; D may be TRBD1 (7 bases). The CDR3 runs to 14 residues. Germline V gene data show CDR1 as MNHNS and CDR2 as SASEGT. Trimming stripped 6 bases from V and 3 bases from J, with 14 bases between. CDR3 coding DNA: TGTGCCAGCAGGGAGGGGGCCTGGGAAGAGACCCAGTACTTC. Its protein is CASREGAWEETQYF.

The V gene is TRBV7-2, the J gene TRBJ1-4; D perhaps matches TRBD1 (5 bases). The V and J ends lost 2 bases and 7 bases respectively, with 11 bases between them. Germline V gives CDR1 SGHTA, CDR2 FQGNSA. The CDR3 extends over 14 amino acids. CDR3 nucleotides: TGTGCCAGCAGCTTACCAGGGATGGGTGAAAAACTGTTTTTT. Its translation is CASSLPGMGEKLFF.

The gene calls are TRBV19 and TRBJ2-2; a weak D match, TRBD1 (6 bases). Germline CDR1 reads LNHDA; CDR2 reads SQIVND (reference sequence). This CDR3 is built from 13 residues. V gave up 4 bases and J gave up 5 bases, with 8 bases separating them. The CDR3 coding sequence is TGTGCCAGTAGTACCACAGGGACCGGGGAGCTGTTTTTT. Translating it yields CASSTTGTGELFF.

The chain uses TRBV9 and TRBJ1-1; D is undetermined. This CDR3 contains 15 residues. CDR1 and CDR2 (germline): SGDLS, YYNGEE. Trimming took off 4 bases at V and 4 bases at J, with 17 bases between the two ends. The CDR3 loop is CASSPRPSEATEAFF. In DNA form, the CDR3 reads TGTGCCAGCAGCCCCAGACCCTCCGAGGCCACTGAAGCTTTCTTT.

This sequence joins TRBV7-8 and TRBJ2-5; no reliable D call. Trimming pared 1 base from V and 7 bases from J, leaving 7 bases between. Germline V gene data show CDR1 as SGHVS and CDR2 as FQNEAQ. This CDR3 comprises 12 residues. CDR3 region: CASSLVAGTQYF. In nucleotides, the CDR3 is TGTGCCAGCAGCTTAGTGGCCGGGACCCAGTACTTC.